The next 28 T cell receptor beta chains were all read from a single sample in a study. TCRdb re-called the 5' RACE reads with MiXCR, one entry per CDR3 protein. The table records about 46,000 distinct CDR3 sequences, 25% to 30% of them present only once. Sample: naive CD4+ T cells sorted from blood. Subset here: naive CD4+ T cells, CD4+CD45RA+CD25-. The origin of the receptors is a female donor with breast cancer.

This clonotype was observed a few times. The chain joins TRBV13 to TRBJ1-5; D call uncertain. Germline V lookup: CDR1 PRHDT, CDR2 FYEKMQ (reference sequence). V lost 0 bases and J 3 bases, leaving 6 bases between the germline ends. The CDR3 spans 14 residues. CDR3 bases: TGTGCCAGCAGCTTAGGACAAACCAATCAGCCCCAGCATTTT. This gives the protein CASSLGQTNQPQHF.

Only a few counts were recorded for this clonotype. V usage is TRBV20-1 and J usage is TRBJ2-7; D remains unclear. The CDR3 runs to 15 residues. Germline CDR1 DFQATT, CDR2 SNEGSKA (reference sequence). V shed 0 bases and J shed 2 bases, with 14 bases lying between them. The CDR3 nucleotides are TGCAGTGCTAGAGATCTCCGGTATAACACCTACGAGCAGTACTTC. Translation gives CSARDLRYNTYEQYF.

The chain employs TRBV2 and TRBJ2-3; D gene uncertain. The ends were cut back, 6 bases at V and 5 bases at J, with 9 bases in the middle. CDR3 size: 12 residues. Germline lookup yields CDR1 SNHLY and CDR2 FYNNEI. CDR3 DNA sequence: TGTGCCAGCAGCGAACTGATAGATACGCAGTATTTT. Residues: CASSELIDTQYF. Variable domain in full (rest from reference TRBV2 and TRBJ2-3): EPEVTQTPSHQVTQMGQEVILRCVPISNHLYFYWYRQILGQKVEFLVSFYNNEISEKSEIFDDQFSVERPDGSNFTLKIRSTKLEDSAMYFCASSELIDTQYFGPGTRLTVL.

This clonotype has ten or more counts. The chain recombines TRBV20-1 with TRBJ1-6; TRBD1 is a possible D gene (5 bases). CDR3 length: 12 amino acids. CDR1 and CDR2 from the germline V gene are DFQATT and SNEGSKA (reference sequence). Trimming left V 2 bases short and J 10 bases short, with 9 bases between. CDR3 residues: CSARPQGSPLHF. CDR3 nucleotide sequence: TGCAGTGCTAGACCTCAGGGATCACCCCTCCACTTT.

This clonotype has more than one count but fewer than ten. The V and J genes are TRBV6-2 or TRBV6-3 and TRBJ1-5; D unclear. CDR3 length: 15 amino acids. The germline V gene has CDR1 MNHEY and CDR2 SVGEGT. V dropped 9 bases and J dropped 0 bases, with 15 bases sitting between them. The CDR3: CASSPRRDSNQPQHF. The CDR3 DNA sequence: TGTGCCAGTTCGCCCAGGAGGGATAGCAATCAGCCCCAGCATTTT.

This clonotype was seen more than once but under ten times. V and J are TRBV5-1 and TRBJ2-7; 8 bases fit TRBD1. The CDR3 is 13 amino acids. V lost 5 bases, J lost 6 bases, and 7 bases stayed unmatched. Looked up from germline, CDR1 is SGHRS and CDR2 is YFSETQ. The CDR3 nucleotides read TGCGCCAGCAGATTGACAGGGGAGCGCGAGCAGTACTTC. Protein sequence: CASRLTGEREQYF.

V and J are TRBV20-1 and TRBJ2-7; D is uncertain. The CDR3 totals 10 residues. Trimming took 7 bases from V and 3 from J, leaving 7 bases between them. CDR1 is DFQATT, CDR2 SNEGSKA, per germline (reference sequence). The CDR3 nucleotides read TGCAGTGTTGCCAGCTACGAGCAGTACTTC. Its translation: CSVASYEQYF.

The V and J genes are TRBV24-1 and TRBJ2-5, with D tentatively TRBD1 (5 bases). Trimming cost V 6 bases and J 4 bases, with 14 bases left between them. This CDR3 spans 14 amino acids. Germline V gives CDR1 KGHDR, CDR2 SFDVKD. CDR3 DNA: TGTGCCACCAGTAACAGCAGGGAAATAGAGACCCAGTACTTC. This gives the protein CATSNSREIETQYF.

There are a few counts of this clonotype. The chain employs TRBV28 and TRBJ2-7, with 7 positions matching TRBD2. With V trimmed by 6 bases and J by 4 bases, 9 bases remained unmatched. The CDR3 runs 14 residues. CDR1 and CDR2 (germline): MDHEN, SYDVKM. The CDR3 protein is CASRPGGALYEQYF. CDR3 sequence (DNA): TGTGCCAGCAGGCCGGGAGGTGCCCTTTACGAGCAGTACTTC.

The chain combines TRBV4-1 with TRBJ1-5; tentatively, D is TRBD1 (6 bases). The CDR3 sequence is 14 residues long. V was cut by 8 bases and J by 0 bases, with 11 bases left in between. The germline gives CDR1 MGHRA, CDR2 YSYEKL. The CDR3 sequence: CASGNRASNQPQHF. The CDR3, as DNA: TGCGCCAGCGGAAACAGGGCTAGCAATCAGCCCCAGCATTTT.

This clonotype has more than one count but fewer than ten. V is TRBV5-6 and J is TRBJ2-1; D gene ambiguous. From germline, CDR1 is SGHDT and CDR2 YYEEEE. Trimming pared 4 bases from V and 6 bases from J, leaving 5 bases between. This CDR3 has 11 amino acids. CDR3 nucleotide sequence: TGTGCCAGCAGCCTCCCCAATGAGCAGTTCTTC. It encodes CASSLPNEQFF.

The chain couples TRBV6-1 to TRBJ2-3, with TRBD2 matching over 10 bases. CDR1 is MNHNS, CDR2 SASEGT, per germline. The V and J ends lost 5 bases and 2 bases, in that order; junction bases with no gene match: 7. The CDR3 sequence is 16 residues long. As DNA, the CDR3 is TGTGCCAGCAGTCCTCTGAGCGGGAGGGCCACAGATACGCAGTATTTT. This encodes CASSPLSGRATDTQYF.

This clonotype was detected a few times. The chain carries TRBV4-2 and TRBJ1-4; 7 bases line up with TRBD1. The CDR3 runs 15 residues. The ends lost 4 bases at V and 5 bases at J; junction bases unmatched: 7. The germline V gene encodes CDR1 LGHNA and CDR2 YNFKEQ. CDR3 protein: CASSPGTAENEKLFF. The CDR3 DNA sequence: TGTGCCAGCAGCCCCGGGACAGCCGAAAATGAAAAACTGTTTTTT.

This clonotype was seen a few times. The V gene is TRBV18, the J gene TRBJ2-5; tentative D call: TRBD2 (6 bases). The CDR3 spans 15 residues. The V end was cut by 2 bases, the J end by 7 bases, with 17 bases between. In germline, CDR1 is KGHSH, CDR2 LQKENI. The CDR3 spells CASSPEAAGQGTQYF. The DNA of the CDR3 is TGTGCCAGCTCACCAGAGGCGGCGGGGCAGGGGACCCAGTACTTC.

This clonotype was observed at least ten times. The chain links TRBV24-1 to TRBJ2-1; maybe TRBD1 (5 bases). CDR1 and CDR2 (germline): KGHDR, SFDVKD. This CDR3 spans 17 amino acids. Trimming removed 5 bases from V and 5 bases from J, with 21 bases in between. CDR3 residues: CATSARRGSALHNEQFF. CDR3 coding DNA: TGTGCCACCAGTGCTCGTAGGGGCAGTGCCCTCCACAATGAGCAGTTCTTC.

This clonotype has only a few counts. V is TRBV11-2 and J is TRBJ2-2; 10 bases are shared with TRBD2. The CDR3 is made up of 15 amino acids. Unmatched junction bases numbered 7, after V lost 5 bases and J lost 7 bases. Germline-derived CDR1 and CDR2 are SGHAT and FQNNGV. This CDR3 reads CASSLSGRRDGELFF. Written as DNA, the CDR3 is TGTGCCAGCAGCCTTAGCGGGAGGCGGGACGGGGAGCTGTTTTTT.

The CDR3: CASSSGTSGRPGELFF. In DNA form, the CDR3 reads TGTGCCAGCAGCTCAGGGACTAGCGGGAGGCCCGGGGAGCTGTTTTTT. J is TRBJ2-2 and V is TRBV3-1; 15 bases are a match to TRBD2. V gave up 5 bases and J gave up 6 bases; unmatched junction bases: 4. The CDR3 covers 16 residues. Germline CDR1 LGHDT, CDR2 YNNKEL (reference sequence).

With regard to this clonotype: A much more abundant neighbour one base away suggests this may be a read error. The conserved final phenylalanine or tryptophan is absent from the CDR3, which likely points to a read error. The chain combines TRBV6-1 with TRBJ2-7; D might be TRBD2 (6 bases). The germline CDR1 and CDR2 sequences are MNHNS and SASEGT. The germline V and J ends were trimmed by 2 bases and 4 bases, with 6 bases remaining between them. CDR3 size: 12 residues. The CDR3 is CASSESGYEQYL. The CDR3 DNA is TGTGCCAGCAGTGAAAGCGGGTACGAGCAGTACCTC.

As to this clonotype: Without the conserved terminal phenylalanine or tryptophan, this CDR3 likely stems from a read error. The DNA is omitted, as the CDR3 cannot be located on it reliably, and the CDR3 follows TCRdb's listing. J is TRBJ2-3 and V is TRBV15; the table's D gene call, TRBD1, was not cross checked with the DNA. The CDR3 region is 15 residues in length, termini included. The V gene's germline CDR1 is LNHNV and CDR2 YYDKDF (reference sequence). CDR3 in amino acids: CATSRGTAKHPRGYS.

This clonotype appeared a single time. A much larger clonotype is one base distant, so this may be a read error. The CDR3 coding sequence is TGTGCCAGCAGTGTGGGACAGGGGCTCAATCGGCCCCAGCATTTT. Protein sequence: CASSVGQGLNRPQHF. The V and J genes are TRBV6-1 and TRBJ1-5; 10 bases are shared with TRBD1. The CDR3 has 15 amino acids. The V gene's germline CDR1 is MNHNS and CDR2 SASEGT.

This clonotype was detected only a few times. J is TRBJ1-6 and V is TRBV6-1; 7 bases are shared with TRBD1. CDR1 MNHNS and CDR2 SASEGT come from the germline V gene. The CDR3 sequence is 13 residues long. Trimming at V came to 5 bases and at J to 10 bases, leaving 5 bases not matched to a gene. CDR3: CASSPQQGSPLHF. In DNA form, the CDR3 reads TGTGCCAGCAGTCCCCAACAGGGGTCACCCCTCCACTTT.

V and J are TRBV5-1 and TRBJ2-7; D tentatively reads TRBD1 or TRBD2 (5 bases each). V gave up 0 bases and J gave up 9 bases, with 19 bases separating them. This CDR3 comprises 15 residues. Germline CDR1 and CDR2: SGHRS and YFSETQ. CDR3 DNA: TGCGCCAGCAGCTTGGTCGGGGCTTCCAGATTCGGGCAGTACTTC. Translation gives CASSLVGASRFGQYF.

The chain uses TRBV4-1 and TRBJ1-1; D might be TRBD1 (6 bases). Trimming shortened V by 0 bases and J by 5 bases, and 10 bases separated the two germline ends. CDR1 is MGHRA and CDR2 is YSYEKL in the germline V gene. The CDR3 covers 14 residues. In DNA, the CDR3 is TGCGCCAGCAGCCAAGACAGGGGAGGAACTGAAGCTTTCTTT. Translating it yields CASSQDRGGTEAFF.

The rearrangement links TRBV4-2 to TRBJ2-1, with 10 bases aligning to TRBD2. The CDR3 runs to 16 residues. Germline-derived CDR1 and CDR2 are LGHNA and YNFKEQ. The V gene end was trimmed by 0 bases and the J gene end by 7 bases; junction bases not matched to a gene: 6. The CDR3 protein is CASSQDVAGGVNEQFF. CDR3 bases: TGTGCCAGCAGCCAAGATGTAGCGGGAGGTGTGAATGAGCAGTTCTTC.

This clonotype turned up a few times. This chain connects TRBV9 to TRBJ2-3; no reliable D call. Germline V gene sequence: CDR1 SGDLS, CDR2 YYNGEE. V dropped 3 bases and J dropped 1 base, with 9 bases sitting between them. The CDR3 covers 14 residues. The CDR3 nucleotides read TGTGCCAGCAGCGAGGACCACGGCACAGATACGCAGTATTTT. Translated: CASSEDHGTDTQYF.

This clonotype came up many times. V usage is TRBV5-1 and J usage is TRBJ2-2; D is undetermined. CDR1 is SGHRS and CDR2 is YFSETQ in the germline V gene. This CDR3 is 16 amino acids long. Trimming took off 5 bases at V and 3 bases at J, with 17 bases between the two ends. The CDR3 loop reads CASRLSLAIDTGELFF. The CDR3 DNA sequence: TGCGCCAGCAGACTCTCCTTGGCTATCGACACCGGGGAGCTGTTTTTT. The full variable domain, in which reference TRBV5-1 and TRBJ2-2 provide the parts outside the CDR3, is KAGVTQTPRYLIKTRGQQVTLSCSPISGHRSVSWYQQTPGQGLQFLFEYFSETQRNKGNFPGRFSGRQFSNSRSEMNVSTLELGDSALYLCASRLSLAIDTGELFFGEGSRLTVL.

In DNA, the CDR3 is TGCAGCGTTGGTAGGAGGACTCCCGCCCACGAGCAGTACTTC. It is translated as CSVGRRTPAHEQYF. V usage is TRBV29-1 and J usage is TRBJ2-7; D is perhaps TRBD2 (5 bases). The CDR3 loop spans 14 amino acids. In germline, CDR1 is SQVTM, CDR2 ANQGSEA. Trimming removed 4 bases at V and 5 bases at J, with 18 bases between.

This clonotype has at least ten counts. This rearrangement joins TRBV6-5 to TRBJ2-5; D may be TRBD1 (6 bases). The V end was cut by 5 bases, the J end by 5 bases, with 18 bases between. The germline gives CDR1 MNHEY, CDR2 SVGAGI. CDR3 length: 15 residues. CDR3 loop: CASSRLGAPQETQYF. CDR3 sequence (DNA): TGTGCCAGCAGTCGCCTGGGGGCCCCGCAGGAGACCCAGTACTTC.